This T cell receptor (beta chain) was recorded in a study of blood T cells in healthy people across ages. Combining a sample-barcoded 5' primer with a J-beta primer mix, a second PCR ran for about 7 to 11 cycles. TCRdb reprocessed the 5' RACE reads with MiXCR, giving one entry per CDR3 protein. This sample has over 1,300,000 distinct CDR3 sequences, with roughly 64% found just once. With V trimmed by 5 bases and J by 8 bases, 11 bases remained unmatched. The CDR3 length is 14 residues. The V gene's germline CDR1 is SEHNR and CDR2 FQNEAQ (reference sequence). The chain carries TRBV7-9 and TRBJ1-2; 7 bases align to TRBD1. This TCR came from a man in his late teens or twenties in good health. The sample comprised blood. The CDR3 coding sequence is TGTGCCAGCAGCCCTCCGACAGGGCATGGCGGCTACACCTTC. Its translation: CASSPPTGHGGYTF.